This T cell receptor beta chain was captured in a study of T-cell reconstitution after alpha-beta-depleted transplantation in children. Study-level points and caveats: Where alpha-beta T cells came from about two months after transplant was reportedly several hundred expanded graft clones. High day-60 TCRbeta diversity in some patients came from surviving recipient T cells and thymic progenitors. Newly produced T cells mostly accounted for T-cell counts and diversity one year post-transplant.

Germline lookup yields CDR1 DFQATT and CDR2 SNEGSKA (reference sequence). The CDR3 extends over 13 amino acids. The V end lost 1 base, the J end lost 2 bases, and 9 bases lay between the germline ends. This clonotype was seen only a few times. Its specificity is not known. Preparation of the TCRbeta library involved a method that used unique molecular identifiers. TCRdb passed the PCR reads through MiXCR, listing each CDR3 protein once. The sample has approximately 490,000 distinct CDR3 sequences, more than 9% seen once. This TCR was sampled from a child aged 2 to 10 with inherited bone marrow failure, due to receive a stem cell transplant. This chain links TRBV20-1 with TRBJ2-7, with no clear D. The sample here was PBMCs, taken before TCRalphabeta/CD19-depleted stem cell transplant. The CDR3 region is CSARGRSPYEQYF. In DNA, the CDR3 is TGCAGTGCTAGAGGGCGGAGTCCCTACGAGCAGTACTTC.